This is a list of T cell receptor beta chains from one sample in a study of T cells in Graves' hyperthyroidism and ophthalmopathy. TCRdb used MiXCR to reprocess the multiplex PCR reads, holding one entry per CDR3 protein. The sample consists of about half a million distinct CDR3 sequences, 15% to 20% of them appearing once. Material: blood. The receptor set was obtained from a man aged 35 to 55 with Graves' ophthalmopathy. The CDR3 runs from the conserved cysteine through the conserved F or W. The order of the fields is CDR3 length, J gene, V gene, clone size, D gene, CDR3 protein, CDR3 DNA. A D gene is named only where the DNA matches it firmly. Some rows have no size entry. The others give once, few or many, or a class for an expanded clone.

16	TRBJ2-2	TRBV7-2	-	TRBD2	CASSPTSGRAFGELFF	TGTGCCAGCAGCCCCACTAGCGGGAGGGCCTTCGGGGAGCTGTTTTTT
12	TRBJ2-7	TRBV29-1	-	-	CSVEQVGSEQYF	TGCAGCGTTGAACAGGTTGGAAGCGAGCAGTACTTC
16	TRBJ1-6	TRBV19	-	TRBD1	CATWDSRTTYNSPLHF	TGTGCCACCTGGGACAGCCGAACCACCTATAATTCACCCCTCCACTTT
16	TRBJ2-1	TRBV6-2/TRBV6-3	few	-	CASTYSPRGTYNEQFF	TGTGCCAGCACCTATAGCCCCCGCGGGACCTACAATGAGCAGTTCTTC
13	TRBJ1-1	TRBV12-3/TRBV12-4	many	-	CASIYGSATEAFF	TGTGCCAGCATATATGGGTCGGCGACTGAAGCTTTCTTT
14	TRBJ2-3	TRBV7-9	many	-	CASSLGGITDTQYF	TGTGCCAGCAGTTTAGGTGGTATCACAGATACGCAGTATTTT
12	TRBJ1-1	TRBV29-1	many	-	CSVVGGEAEAFF	TGCAGCGTTGTGGGAGGGGAGGCTGAAGCTTTCTTT
12	TRBJ1-4	TRBV7-2	few	-	CASSHREGKLFF	TGTGCCAGCAGCCACAGGGAAGGGAAACTGTTTTTT
15	TRBJ2-3	TRBV2	many	-	CAGHQDSGDQDTQYF	TGTGCCGGGCACCAGGACAGTGGAGACCAAGATACGCAGTATTTT
16	TRBJ2-2	TRBV27	-	TRBD2	CASSPPTSGSLWELFF	TGTGCCAGCAGTCCCCCGACTAGCGGGAGCCTATGGGAGCTGTTTTTT
17	TRBJ2-1	TRBV27	-	TRBD1	CASSLLQGAASYNEQFF	TGTGCCAGCAGTTTACTACAGGGGGCGGCCTCCTACAATGAGCAGTTCTTC